This T cell receptor beta chain was recovered during a study of control samples from healthy donors and cancer patients (dated by TCRdb to 2020 to 2022). Remarks on this clone: Its antigen is not yet known. It has no much larger one-base neighbor in the sample; base qualities were not kept.

V is reduced by 11 bases and J by 6 bases, leaving a spacing of 16 bases between them. The CDR3 covers 12 residues, taking in both the cysteine and the phenylalanine. Of the read, only the CDR3 DNA is kept; its 36 bases are in frame from base 1. The germline V gene (reference sequence) sets CDR1 to MNHEY and CDR2 to SMNVEV. The library relied on the immunoSEQ multiplex PCR assay. The clones in this table, taken by TCRdb from immuneACCESS, are in-frame only. Not every clone is retained; where verified, under half of the shortfall comes from an unresolved V gene, and the cause of the rest is unknown. This sample has 95,000 to 150,000 clones in its table, and roughly 90% of those were observed once. The ten largest make up 40% of the sample.

The sample taken for sequencing was blood. The sequence is built from TRBV27 and TRBJ1-2; TRBD1 might be the D gene, on 5 matching bases. The sequence was obtained from a man aged 45-65 years in good health. The CDR3 has the sequence CAVQNGGNGYTF. The nucleotide sequence reads TGTGCCGTACAAAACGGGGGAAATGGCTACACCTTC.